The clone carrying this TCR beta chain was seen more than once but under ten times. The CDR3 has 13 amino acids. V was cut by 5 bases and J by 2 bases, with 10 bases left in between. The germline CDR1 and CDR2 sequences are SGDLS and YYNGEE. This sample is part of a study of cytomegalovirus exposure and HLA in healthy donors. The PCR made use of 60 Vbeta and 13 Jbeta primers. Measured with immunoSEQ multiplex PCR; TCRdb has only the in-frame clones, and not every one. The sample contains approximately 120,000 clones, roughly 75% of which appear only once. The specimen was PBMCs. The receptor was isolated from a woman aged 45-60 years in good health and CMV-seronegative. The chain has TRBV9 and TRBJ1-1; no clear D gene. The CDR3 nucleotides are TGTGCCAGCAGTTTAACGGGAAACACTGAAGCTTTCTTT. Protein sequence: CASSLTGNTEAFF.